The next 15 T cell receptor beta chains were all read from a single sample in a study of CD8+CD57+ T cells in acquired aplastic anemia. Genomic DNA templated the TCR beta VDJ and CDR3 profiling. TCRdb independently ran MiXCR on the reads; one entry per CDR3 protein. The top ten hold 0.82% of the sample, which has around 500,000 distinct CDR3 sequences, over 25% seen once. In patients chosen for sequencing, flow cytometry had shown CD8+CD57+ cell expansion. The sample was sorted CD4+, CD8+, or CD8+CD57+ T cells (not recorded which) from PBMCs. The receptors originated from a human donor with aplastic anemia.

The table lists this clonotype with many counts. V and J are TRBV12-3 or TRBV12-4 and TRBJ1-5; D ambiguous. With 7 bases removed from V and 1 base from J, the gap between germline ends came to 17 bases. This CDR3 has 16 residues. The CDR3 DNA reads as TGTGCCAGCAATGGGAATGGTCTAGCAAGCAATCAGCCCCAGCATTTT. It yields the protein CASNGNGLASNQPQHF.

This clonotype was counted ten times or more. The V and J genes are TRBV5-1 and TRBJ1-6, with D maybe TRBD1 (5 bases). The CDR3 has 16 residues. The germline V gene encodes CDR1 SGHRS and CDR2 YFSETQ. V lost 0 bases, J lost 8 bases, and 15 bases lay in between. CDR3 sequence (DNA): TGCGCCAGCAGCTTGGATCGGCCAGGGCCATATTCACCCCTCCACTTT. It yields the protein CASSLDRPGPYSPLHF.

This clonotype was detected many times. The chain has TRBV2 and TRBJ2-7; 14 bases agree with TRBD2. V lost 6 bases and J lost 5; bases outside the gene matches: 9. The CDR3 runs to 16 residues. Germline CDR1 and CDR2: SNHLY and FYNNEI. The CDR3: CASSTPGLAGGNEQYF. CDR3 coding DNA: TGTGCCAGCAGCACCCCTGGACTAGCGGGGGGCAACGAGCAGTACTTC. The complete variable domain, with remaining parts taken from reference TRBV2 and TRBJ2-7, reads EPEVTQTPSHQVTQMGQEVILRCVPISNHLYFYWYRQILGQKVEFLVSFYNNEISEKSEIFDDQFSVERPDGSNFTLKIRSTKLEDSAMYFCASSTPGLAGGNEQYFGPGTRLTVT.

This clonotype occurred many times. V and J are TRBV7-9 and TRBJ1-6, with D hard to call. This CDR3 contains 14 residues. The V gene lost 2 bases and the J gene lost 7 bases, with 9 bases spanning the gap. Per the germline V gene, CDR1 is SEHNR and CDR2 is FQNEAQ (reference sequence). CDR3: CASSLSLGNSPLHF. In DNA form, the CDR3 reads TGTGCCAGCAGCTTAAGCTTGGGGAATTCACCCCTCCACTTT.

This clonotype was detected only a few times. The chain joins TRBV20-1 to TRBJ1-1; D unclear. The CDR3 totals 13 residues. Germline lookup yields CDR1 DFQATT and CDR2 SNEGSKA (reference sequence). The ends were cut back, 1 base at V and 4 bases at J, with 10 bases in the middle. CDR3 sequence reads: CSARGTRSTEAFF. The CDR3 DNA follows: TGCAGTGCTAGAGGGACGAGGAGCACTGAAGCTTTCTTT.

The genes are TRBV28 and TRBJ2-7; D may be TRBD1 or TRBD2 (5 bases each). The germline V gene has CDR1 MDHEN and CDR2 SYDVKM. The CDR3 is 13 residues long. The V gene lost 6 bases and the J gene lost 6 bases, with 15 bases spanning the gap. The CDR3, as DNA: TGTGCCAGCAGGGGACCCCTGACGAGCGAGCAGTACTTC. Its translation: CASRGPLTSEQYF. Combining the CDR3 with reference TRBV28 and TRBJ2-7 gives the whole variable domain DVKVTQSSRYLVKRTGEKVFLECVQDMDHENMFWYRQDPGLGLRLIYFSYDVKMKEKGDIPEGYSVSREKKERFSLILESASTNQTSMYLCASRGPLTSEQYFGPGTRLTVT.

About this clonotype: A read error is possible here, since a much larger clone lies one base away. The chain joins TRBV15 to TRBJ1-5, with 7 nucleotides matching TRBD1. Germline values: CDR1 LNHNV, CDR2 YYDKDF (reference sequence). This CDR3 region has 15 residues. CDR3 residues: CAASRATGSNQPQHF. The CDR3 DNA is TGTGCCGCCAGCAGAGCGACAGGGAGCAATCAGCCCCAGCATTTT.

Worth noting for this clonotype: A much larger clone lies one base from this, so it may be a read error. This chain links TRBV7-2 with TRBJ2-7; D not certain. Trimming removed 9 bases at V and 1 base at J, with 13 bases between. Germline loops: CDR1 SGHTA, CDR2 FQGNSA. The CDR3 is 13 amino acids. The DNA of the CDR3 is TGTGCCAGTCAGTCCGGGTCTTCCTACGAGCAGTACTTC. This codes for CASQSGSSYEQYF.

As concerns this clonotype: A single base separates this from a much larger clone, so it may be a read error. This chain connects TRBV7-9 to TRBJ2-7, with D tentatively TRBD1 (6 bases). The V and J ends lost 3 bases and 4 bases respectively, with 13 bases between them. Germline CDR1 reads SEHNR; CDR2 reads FQNEAQ (reference sequence). CDR3 length: 14 amino acids. The CDR3 loop is CASSFFPGDYEQYF. CDR3 sequence (DNA): TGTGCCAGCAGCTTTTTTCCAGGGGATTACGAGCAGTACTTC.

The chain is built from TRBV20-1 and TRBJ2-3; 7 bases are a match to TRBD2. The CDR3 covers 14 residues. The germline V gene has CDR1 DFQATT and CDR2 SNEGSKA (reference sequence). Unmatched junction bases numbered 5, after V lost 1 base and J lost 4 bases. This CDR3 reads CSARVGTMADTQYF. CDR3 bases: TGCAGTGCTAGAGTCGGGACTATGGCAGATACGCAGTATTTT.

V gene TRBV9 combines with J gene TRBJ2-1, with 8 bases that match TRBD1. J gave up 6 bases and V 4 bases, and 3 bases lay outside the gene matches. The CDR3 loop spans 13 amino acids. The V gene's germline CDR1 is SGDLS and CDR2 YYNGEE. Here the CDR3 DNA reads TGTGCCAGCAGCCGCGGGACAGGCAATGAGCAGTTCTTC. Translation gives CASSRGTGNEQFF.

This clonotype was seen only a few times. This chain joins TRBV14 and TRBJ1-1; TRBD1 agrees at 8 bases. The V segment lost 2 bases and the J segment 5 bases; nucleotides outside the gene matches: 4. The CDR3 has 14 residues. Looked up from germline, CDR1 is SGHDN and CDR2 is FVKESK. CDR3 amino acids: CASSQRQGRTEAFF. The CDR3 bases are TGTGCCAGCAGCCAACGACAGGGGAGGACTGAAGCTTTCTTT. The full variable domain, in which reference TRBV14 and TRBJ1-1 provide the parts outside the CDR3, is EAGVTQFPSHSVIEKGQTVTLRCDPISGHDNLYWYRRVMGKEIKFLLHFVKESKQDESGMPNNRFLAERTGGTYSTLKVQPAELEDSGVYFCASSQRQGRTEAFFGQGTRLTVV.

V usage is TRBV28 and J usage is TRBJ1-6; D not certain. Looked up from germline, CDR1 is MDHEN and CDR2 is SYDVKM. V lost 3 bases to trimming and J lost 9 bases, with 6 bases between them. This CDR3 comprises 12 residues. The CDR3 spells CASSFGRSPLHF. DNA for the CDR3: TGTGCCAGCAGTTTCGGTCGTTCACCCCTCCACTTT.

The chain combines TRBV20-1 with TRBJ2-5; no firm D call. Deletions cut 4 bases from V and 0 bases from J, with 6 bases between. The CDR3 has 12 residues. CDR1 and CDR2 from the germline V gene are DFQATT and SNEGSKA (reference sequence). In DNA, the CDR3 is TGCAGTGCTAAACGGGACCAAGAGACCCAGTACTTC. It is translated as CSAKRDQETQYF.

This clonotype was seen ten or more times. The rearrangement joins TRBV20-1 to TRBJ2-3; D uncertain. Germline CDR1 is DFQATT and CDR2 is SNEGSKA (reference sequence). The CDR3 covers 14 residues. V was clipped by 5 bases and J by 1 base, with 13 bases between them. The CDR3 sequence: CSAFPRTGTDTQYF. The CDR3 region has the DNA TGCAGTGCTTTCCCTCGGACCGGCACAGATACGCAGTATTTT.